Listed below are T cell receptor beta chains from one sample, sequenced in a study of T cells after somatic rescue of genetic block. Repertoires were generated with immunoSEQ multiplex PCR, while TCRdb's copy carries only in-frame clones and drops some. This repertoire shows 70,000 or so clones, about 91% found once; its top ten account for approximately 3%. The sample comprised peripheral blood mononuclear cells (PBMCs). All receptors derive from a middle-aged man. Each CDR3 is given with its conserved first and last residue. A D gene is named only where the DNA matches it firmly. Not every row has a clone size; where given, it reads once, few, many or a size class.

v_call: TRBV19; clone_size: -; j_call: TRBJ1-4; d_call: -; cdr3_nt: TGTGCCAGTAGTTTCCTGGACACGGGAAATGAAAAACTGTTTTTT; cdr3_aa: CASSFLDTGNEKLFF
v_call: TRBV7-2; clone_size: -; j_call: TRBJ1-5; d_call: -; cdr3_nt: TGTGCCAGCAGCTTAGTGGGGAGGGTCTCCCAGCCCCAGCATTTT; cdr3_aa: CASSLVGRVSQPQHF
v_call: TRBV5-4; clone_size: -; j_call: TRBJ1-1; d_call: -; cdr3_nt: TGTGCCAGCAGCTTTGCTATAAACGCTGAAGCTTTCTTT; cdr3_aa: CASSFAINAEAFF
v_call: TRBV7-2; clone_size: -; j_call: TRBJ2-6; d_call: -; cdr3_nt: TGTGCCAGCAGCGCCCCCCGGGGTTCTGGGGCCAACGTCCTGACTTTC; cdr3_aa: CASSAPRGSGANVLTF
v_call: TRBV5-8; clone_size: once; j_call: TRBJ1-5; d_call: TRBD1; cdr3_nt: TGTGCCAGCAGCTCCGGGACAGGGGCATATAGCAATCAGCCCCAGCATTTT; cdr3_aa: CASSSGTGAYSNQPQHF
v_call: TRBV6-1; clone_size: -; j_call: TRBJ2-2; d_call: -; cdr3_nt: TGTGCCAGCAGCTATGGACAAACGAACACCGGGGAGCTGTTTTTT; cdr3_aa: CASSYGQTNTGELFF
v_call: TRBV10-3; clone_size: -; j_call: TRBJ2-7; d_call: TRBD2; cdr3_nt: TGTGCCATCAGTGAGACCGGGGCCCCGGCCATGGGTCTAGCGGGCCAGATCTCCTACGAGCAGTACTTC; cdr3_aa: CAISETGAPAMGLAGQISYEQYF
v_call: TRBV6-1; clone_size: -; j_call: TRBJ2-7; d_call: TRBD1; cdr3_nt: TGTGCCAGCAGTGGGGCAGGGGGCTACGACGAGCAGTACTTC; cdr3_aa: CASSGAGGYDEQYF
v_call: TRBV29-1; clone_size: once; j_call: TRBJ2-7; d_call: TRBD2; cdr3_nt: TGCAGCGTTGTAGCGGGGTCATCCTACGAGCAGTACTTC; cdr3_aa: CSVVAGSSYEQYF
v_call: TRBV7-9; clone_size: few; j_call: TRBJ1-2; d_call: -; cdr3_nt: TGTGCCAGCAGCTTAGTGGGGGTCGGCTACACCTTC; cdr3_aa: CASSLVGVGYTF
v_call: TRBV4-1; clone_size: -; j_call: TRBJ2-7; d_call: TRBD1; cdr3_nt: TGCGCCAGCAGCCACAAAGCAACAGGGGACTACGAGCAGTACTTC; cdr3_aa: CASSHKATGDYEQYF
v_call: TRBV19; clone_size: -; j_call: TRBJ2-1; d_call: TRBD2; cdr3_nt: TGTGCCAGTGCTAGCGGGAGGGGCTATAGCTACAATGAGCAGTTCTTC; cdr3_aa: CASASGRGYSYNEQFF
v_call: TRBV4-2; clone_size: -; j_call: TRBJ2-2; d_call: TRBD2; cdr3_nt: TGTGCCAGCAGCCAAGCGACTCTAGCGGGGGGGCCGGTCACCGGGGAGCTGTTTTTT; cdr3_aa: CASSQATLAGGPVTGELFF
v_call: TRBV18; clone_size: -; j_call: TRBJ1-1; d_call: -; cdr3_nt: TGTGCCAGCTCACACACAGGGATGGGCCTGAACACTGAAGCTTTCTTT; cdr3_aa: CASSHTGMGLNTEAFF
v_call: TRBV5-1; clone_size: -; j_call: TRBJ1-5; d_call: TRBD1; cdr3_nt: TGCGCCAGCAGCTTGGGCGGGACAGGGGCTCAGCCCCAGCATTTT; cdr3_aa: CASSLGGTGAQPQHF
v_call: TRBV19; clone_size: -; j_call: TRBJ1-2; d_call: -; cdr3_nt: TGTGCCAGTAGTATAAGGGACACTCCCTATGGCTACACCTTC; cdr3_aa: CASSIRDTPYGYTF
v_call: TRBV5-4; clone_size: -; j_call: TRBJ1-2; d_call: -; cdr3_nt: TGTGCCAGCAGCTTTGGGGCGTTAGACTATGGCTACACCTTC; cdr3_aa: CASSFGALDYGYTF
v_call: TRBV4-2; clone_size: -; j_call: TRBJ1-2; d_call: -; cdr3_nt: TGTGCCAGCAGCCAAGTAGGCCTGCAGGGATCGAATGGCTACACCTTC; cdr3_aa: CASSQVGLQGSNGYTF
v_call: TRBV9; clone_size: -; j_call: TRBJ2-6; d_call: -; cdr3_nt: TGTGCCAGCAGCCAGGTGCCCTCTGGGGCCAACGTCCTGACTTTC; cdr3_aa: CASSQVPSGANVLTF